This T cell receptor (beta chain) comes out of a study of shared clonotypes between healthy human individuals. The study drew its donors from healthy HIV-negative adults without recent acute infections or vaccinations. Study conclusions and caveats: Exclusively blood specimens were collected; tissue repertoires likely differ. Naive subsets tended to show greater estimated richness than memory subsets.

Data came from immunoSEQ multiplex PCR; TCRdb stores just in-frame clones and leaves some out. The sample has 2.3 million or so clones; 90% to 95% are singletons. A remark on this clone: Antigen unknown.

This sequence originates from a man younger than 35 in good health. Some clones in this sample may be carry-over from other donors' samples. Specimen: naive CD4+ T cells from PBMCs. As to subset: CD45RA+ positively selected.

The CDR3 loop reads CASSSSRGIHTDTQYF. CDR3 DNA sequence: TGTGCCAGCAGCTCATCTAGGGGAATACACACAGATACGCAGTATTTT. This chain links TRBV7-2 with TRBJ2-3; D perhaps matches TRBD1 (5 bases). Per germline, CDR1 SGHTA and CDR2 FQGNSA. CDR3 length: 16 residues. V lost 4 bases and J lost 2, with 16 bases in between.